These T cell receptor beta chains were read from a single sample in a study of CD8 T cells in ankylosing spondylitis. TCRdb processed the 5' RACE reads anew with MiXCR; each CDR3 protein has one entry. The sample shows under 250,000 distinct CDR3 sequences, roughly a third of them seen only once. Sequences were obtained from blood, either unsorted or a sorted T cell fraction (not recorded which). The origin of the receptors is a male donor with ankylosing spondylitis or in good health (not recorded which). CDR3s include the opening cysteine and the closing phenylalanine or tryptophan. Each record gives: CDR3 length, J gene, V gene, clone size, D gene, CDR3 DNA, CDR3 protein. A D gene is named only where the DNA matches it firmly. Clone size is not always given. Where it is, it says once, few, many or a class for expanded clones.

cdr3_length: 13; j_call: TRBJ2-5; v_call: TRBV9; clone_size: .; d_call: TRBD2; cdr3_nt: TGTGCCAGCAGTCGCAGCGGGGGAGAGACCCAGTACTTC; cdr3_aa: CASSRSGGETQYF
cdr3_length: 14; j_call: TRBJ2-5; v_call: TRBV7-8; clone_size: .; d_call: .; cdr3_nt: TGTGCCAGCAGCTTTCGTCGGGTTTGGGAGACCCAGTACTTC; cdr3_aa: CASSFRRVWETQYF
cdr3_length: 16; j_call: TRBJ2-3; v_call: TRBV20-1; clone_size: many; d_call: .; cdr3_nt: TGCAGTGCTAGAGACATCGGAGGGGAGAGCACAGATACGCAGTATTTT; cdr3_aa: CSARDIGGESTDTQYF
cdr3_length: 14; j_call: TRBJ2-5; v_call: TRBV20-1; clone_size: .; d_call: .; cdr3_nt: TGCAGTGCTCCCCACCGGGACCCACAAGAGACCCAGTACTTC; cdr3_aa: CSAPHRDPQETQYF
cdr3_length: 13; j_call: TRBJ2-2; v_call: TRBV20-1; clone_size: few; d_call: .; cdr3_nt: TGCAGTGCTAACCGCCCTGGGGCCGGGGAGCTGTTTTTT; cdr3_aa: CSANRPGAGELFF
cdr3_length: 15; j_call: TRBJ2-4; v_call: TRBV27; clone_size: few; d_call: .; cdr3_nt: TGTGCCAGCAGTACACAGGGTCCAGCCAAAAACATTCAGTACTTC; cdr3_aa: CASSTQGPAKNIQYF
cdr3_length: 14; j_call: TRBJ2-7; v_call: TRBV20-1; clone_size: few; d_call: .; cdr3_nt: TGCAGTGCTAGAATGGCAGCGTTCTCCTACGAGCAGTACTTC; cdr3_aa: CSARMAAFSYEQYF
cdr3_length: 12; j_call: TRBJ2-5; v_call: TRBV20-1; clone_size: .; d_call: .; cdr3_nt: TGCAGTGCTACCGGACGAGAAGAGACCCAGTACTTC; cdr3_aa: CSATGREETQYF
cdr3_length: 12; j_call: TRBJ1-1; v_call: TRBV20-1; clone_size: .; d_call: .; cdr3_nt: TGCAGTGCTAGTCTCGGTAGCCCTGAAGCTTTCTTT; cdr3_aa: CSASLGSPEAFF
cdr3_length: 12; j_call: TRBJ2-7; v_call: TRBV5-1; clone_size: few; d_call: .; cdr3_nt: TGCGCCAGCAGCAACATTGGGGACGAGCAGTACTTC; cdr3_aa: CASSNIGDEQYF
cdr3_length: 15; j_call: TRBJ1-1; v_call: TRBV12-3/TRBV12-4; clone_size: .; d_call: .; cdr3_nt: TGTGCCAGCAGTTTTCGACGGCAGATGAACACTGAAGCTTTCTTT; cdr3_aa: CASSFRRQMNTEAFF
cdr3_length: 13; j_call: TRBJ2-7; v_call: TRBV29-1; clone_size: few; d_call: TRBD1; cdr3_nt: TGCAGCGTTGACACACAGGGGGCAGACGAGCAGTACTTC; cdr3_aa: CSVDTQGADEQYF
cdr3_length: 16; j_call: TRBJ2-3; v_call: TRBV20-1; clone_size: few; d_call: TRBD1; cdr3_nt: TGCAGTGCTAGTTCAGCAGCCGGGACAGGGGACCCCACGCAGTATTTT; cdr3_aa: CSASSAAGTGDPTQYF
cdr3_length: 16; j_call: TRBJ1-1; v_call: TRBV5-1; clone_size: .; d_call: TRBD1; cdr3_nt: TGCGCCAGCAGCTTGAGGGGGAGGGGGCTGGACACTGAAGCTTTCTTT; cdr3_aa: CASSLRGRGLDTEAFF
cdr3_length: 14; j_call: TRBJ1-5; v_call: TRBV7-2; clone_size: .; d_call: TRBD1; cdr3_nt: TGTGCCAGCAGCCCGAGACAGGGCGGTCAGCCCCAGCATTTT; cdr3_aa: CASSPRQGGQPQHF
cdr3_length: 17; j_call: TRBJ1-2; v_call: TRBV20-1; clone_size: few; d_call: .; cdr3_nt: TGCAGTGCTAGAGATGAAGAGGCAGAGCCTGTTAACTATGGCTACACCTTC; cdr3_aa: CSARDEEAEPVNYGYTF
cdr3_length: 13; j_call: TRBJ2-7; v_call: TRBV15; clone_size: few; d_call: TRBD1; cdr3_nt: TGTGCCACCAGCACCCAGACAGGGTACGAGCAGTACTTC; cdr3_aa: CATSTQTGYEQYF
cdr3_length: 11; j_call: TRBJ2-1; v_call: TRBV12-3/TRBV12-4; clone_size: .; d_call: .; cdr3_nt: TGTGCCAGCAGCCCGGGTAGTGAGCAGTTCTTC; cdr3_aa: CASSPGSEQFF
cdr3_length: 13; j_call: TRBJ2-3; v_call: TRBV12-3/TRBV12-4; clone_size: few; d_call: .; cdr3_nt: TGTGCCAGCAGTGGGGTTATCGCAGATACGCAGTATTTT; cdr3_aa: CASSGVIADTQYF
cdr3_length: 14; j_call: TRBJ2-3; v_call: TRBV5-1; clone_size: few; d_call: .; cdr3_nt: TGCGCCAGCAGAAATTTGGGGGAGCTCGATACGCAGTATTTT; cdr3_aa: CASRNLGELDTQYF
cdr3_length: 13; j_call: TRBJ2-7; v_call: TRBV29-1; clone_size: few; d_call: .; cdr3_nt: TGCAGCGTTGAACCGCTGGACTCCTACGAGCAGTACTTC; cdr3_aa: CSVEPLDSYEQYF
cdr3_length: 12; j_call: TRBJ2-3; v_call: TRBV20-1; clone_size: .; d_call: .; cdr3_nt: TGCAGTGCTAGTCCTGTCCCAGATACGCAGTATTTT; cdr3_aa: CSASPVPDTQYF
cdr3_length: 11; j_call: TRBJ2-5; v_call: TRBV20-1; clone_size: few; d_call: .; cdr3_nt: TGCAGTGCGGGGCCGCAAGAGACCCAGTACTTC; cdr3_aa: CSAGPQETQYF
cdr3_length: 11; j_call: TRBJ2-5; v_call: TRBV12-3/TRBV12-4; clone_size: few; d_call: .; cdr3_nt: TGTGCCAGCAGAAACGGGAAGACCCAGTACTTC; cdr3_aa: CASRNGKTQYF
cdr3_length: 16; j_call: TRBJ1-1; v_call: TRBV3-1; clone_size: .; d_call: .; cdr3_nt: TGTGCCAGCAGCCAAAGAGTCGGGGTGATGAACACTGAAGCTTTCTTT; cdr3_aa: CASSQRVGVMNTEAFF
cdr3_length: 16; j_call: TRBJ2-4; v_call: TRBV6-5; clone_size: few; d_call: .; cdr3_nt: TGTGCCAGCAGTTATGGGGAAGTAGTAGCCAAAAACATTCAGTACTTC; cdr3_aa: CASSYGEVVAKNIQYF
cdr3_length: 14; j_call: TRBJ2-1; v_call: TRBV7-6; clone_size: .; d_call: .; cdr3_nt: TGTGCCAGCAGCTTGCGACAGGAGGGCAATGAGCAGTTCTTC; cdr3_aa: CASSLRQEGNEQFF